Here is one T cell receptor beta chain with its context. What it binds is not known. These data belong to a study of vaccination and CD4 T cells after COVID-19. As for the study in general: Researchers treated cells with overlapping spike peptides taken from SARS-CoV-2, HCoV-NL63, HCoV-OC43 and HCoV-229E.

V was clipped by 10 bases and J by 2 bases, with 24 bases between them. Germline values: CDR1 MNHEY, CDR2 SMNVEV (reference sequence). This CDR3 has 18 residues. Treatment noted: approximately 9-day PBMC culture with coronavirus spike peptide pools or control peptides (ViraFEST assay). Expanded clonotypes were found by TCR sequencing after peptide-pool stimulation (ViraFEST). Culture of under 2.5 million PBMCs per well took place with around 10 IU/ml IL-2 and roughly 10 ug/ml peptide pools. Sequencing of DNA taken from cultured CD4+ T cells relied on the Oncomine TCR Beta short-read assay. MiXCR, run by TCRdb on the PCR reads, gives a single entry per CDR3 protein. The sample includes several thousand distinct CDR3 sequences, around 70% of them seen just once.

Sequencing was carried out using CD4+ T cells from blood, cultured in vitro. The clonotype was recovered from a human donor who had recovered from COVID-19. J is TRBJ2-6 and V is TRBV27; tentative D call: TRBD1 (6 bases). CDR3 DNA sequence: TGTGCCACCAAAGGAGTGGGCAGGGGTGGGCCTGGGGCCAACGTCCTGACTTTC. This gives the protein CATKGVGRGGPGANVLTF.